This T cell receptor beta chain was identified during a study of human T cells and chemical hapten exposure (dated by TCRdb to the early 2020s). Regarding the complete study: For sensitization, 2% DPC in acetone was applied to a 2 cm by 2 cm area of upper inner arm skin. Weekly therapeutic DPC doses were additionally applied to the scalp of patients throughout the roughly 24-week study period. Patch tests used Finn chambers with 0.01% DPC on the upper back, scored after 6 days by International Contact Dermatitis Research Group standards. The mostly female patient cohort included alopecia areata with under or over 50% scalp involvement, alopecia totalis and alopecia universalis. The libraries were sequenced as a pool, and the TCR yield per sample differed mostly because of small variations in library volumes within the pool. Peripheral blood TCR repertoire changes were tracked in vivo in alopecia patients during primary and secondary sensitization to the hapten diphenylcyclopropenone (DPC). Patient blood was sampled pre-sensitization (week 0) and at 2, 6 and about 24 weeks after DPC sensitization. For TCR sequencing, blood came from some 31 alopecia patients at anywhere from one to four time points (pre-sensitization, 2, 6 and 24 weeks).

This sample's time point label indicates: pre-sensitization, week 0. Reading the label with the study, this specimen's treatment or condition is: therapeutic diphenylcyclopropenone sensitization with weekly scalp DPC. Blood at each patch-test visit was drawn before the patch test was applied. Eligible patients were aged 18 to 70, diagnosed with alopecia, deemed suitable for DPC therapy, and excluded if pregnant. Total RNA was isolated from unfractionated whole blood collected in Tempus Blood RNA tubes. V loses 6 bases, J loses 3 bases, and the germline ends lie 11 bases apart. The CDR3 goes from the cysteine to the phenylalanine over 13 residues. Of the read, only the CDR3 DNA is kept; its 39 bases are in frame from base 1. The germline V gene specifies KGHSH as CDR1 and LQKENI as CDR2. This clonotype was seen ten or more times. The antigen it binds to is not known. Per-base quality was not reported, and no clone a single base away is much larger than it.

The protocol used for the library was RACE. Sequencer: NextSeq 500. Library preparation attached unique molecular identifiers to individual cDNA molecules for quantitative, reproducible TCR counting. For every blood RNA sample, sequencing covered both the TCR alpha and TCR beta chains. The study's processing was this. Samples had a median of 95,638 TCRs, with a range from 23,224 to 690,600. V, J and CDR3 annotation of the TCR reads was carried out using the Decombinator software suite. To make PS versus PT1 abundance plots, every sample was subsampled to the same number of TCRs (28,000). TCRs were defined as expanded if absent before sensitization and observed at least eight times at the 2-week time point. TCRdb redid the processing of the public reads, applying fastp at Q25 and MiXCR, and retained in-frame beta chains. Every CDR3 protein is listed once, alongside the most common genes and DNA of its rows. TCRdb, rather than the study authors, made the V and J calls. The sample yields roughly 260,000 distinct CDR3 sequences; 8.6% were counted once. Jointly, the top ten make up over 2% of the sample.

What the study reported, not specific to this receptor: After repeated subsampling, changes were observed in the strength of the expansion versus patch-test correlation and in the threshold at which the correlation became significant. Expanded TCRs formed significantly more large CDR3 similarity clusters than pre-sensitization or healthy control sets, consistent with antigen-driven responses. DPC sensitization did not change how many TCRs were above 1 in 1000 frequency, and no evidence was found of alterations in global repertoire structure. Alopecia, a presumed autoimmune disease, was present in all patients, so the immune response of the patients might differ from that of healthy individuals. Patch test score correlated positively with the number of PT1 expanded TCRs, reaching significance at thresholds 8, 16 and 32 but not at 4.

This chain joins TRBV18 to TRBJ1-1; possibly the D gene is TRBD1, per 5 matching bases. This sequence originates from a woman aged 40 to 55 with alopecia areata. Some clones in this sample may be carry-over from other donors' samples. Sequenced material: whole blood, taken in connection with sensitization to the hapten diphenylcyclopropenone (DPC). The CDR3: CASSRSQDTEAFF. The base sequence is TGTGCCAGCTCCCGGTCACAGGACACTGAAGCTTTCTTT. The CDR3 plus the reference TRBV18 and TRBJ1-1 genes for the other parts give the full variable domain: NAGVMQNPRHLVRRRGQEARLRCSPMKGHSHVYWYRQLPEEGLKFMVYLQKENIIDESGMPKERFSAEFPKEGPSILRIQQVVRGDSAAYFCASSRSQDTEAFFGQGTRLTVV.